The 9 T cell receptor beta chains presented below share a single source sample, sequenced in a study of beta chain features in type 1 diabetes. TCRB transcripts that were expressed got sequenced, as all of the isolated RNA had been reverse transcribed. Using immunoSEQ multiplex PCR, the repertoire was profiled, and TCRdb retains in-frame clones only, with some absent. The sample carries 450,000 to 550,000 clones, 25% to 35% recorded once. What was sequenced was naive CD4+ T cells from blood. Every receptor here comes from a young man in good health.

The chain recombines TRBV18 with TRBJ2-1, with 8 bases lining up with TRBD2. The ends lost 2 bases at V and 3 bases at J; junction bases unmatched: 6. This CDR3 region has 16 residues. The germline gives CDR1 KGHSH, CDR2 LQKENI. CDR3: CASSPNALADYNEQFF. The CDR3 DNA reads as TGTGCCAGCTCACCAAACGCACTAGCGGACTACAATGAGCAGTTCTTC.

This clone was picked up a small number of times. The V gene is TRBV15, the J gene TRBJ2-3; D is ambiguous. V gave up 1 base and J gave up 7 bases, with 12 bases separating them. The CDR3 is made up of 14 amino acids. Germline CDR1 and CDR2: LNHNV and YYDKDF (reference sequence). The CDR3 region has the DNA TGTGCCACCAGCAGAGTCGCTGGGGTAAATACGCAGTATTTT. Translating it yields CATSRVAGVNTQYF.

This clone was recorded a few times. The CDR3 is CASSPGLADLYEQYF. The CDR3 DNA follows: TGTGCCAGCAGCCCGGGACTAGCGGACCTCTACGAGCAGTACTTC. V usage is TRBV7-3 and J usage is TRBJ2-7; 11 nucleotides line up with TRBD2. The CDR3 contains 15 residues. Germline CDR1 and CDR2: SGHTA and FQGTGA. J lost 3 bases, V lost 5 bases, and 6 bases had no gene match.

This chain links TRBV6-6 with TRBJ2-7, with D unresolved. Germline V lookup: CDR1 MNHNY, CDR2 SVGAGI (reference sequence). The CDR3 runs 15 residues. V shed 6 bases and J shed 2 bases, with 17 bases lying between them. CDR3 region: CASRPSSQGTYEQYF. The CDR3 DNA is TGTGCCAGCAGGCCCTCCTCACAAGGAACCTACGAGCAGTACTTC.

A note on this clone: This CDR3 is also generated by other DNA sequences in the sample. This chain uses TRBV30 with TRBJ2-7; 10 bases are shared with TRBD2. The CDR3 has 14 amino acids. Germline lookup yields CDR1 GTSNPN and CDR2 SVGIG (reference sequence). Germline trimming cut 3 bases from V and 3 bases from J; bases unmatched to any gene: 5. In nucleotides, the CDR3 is TGTGCCTGGAGAGATGAGCGGGAGGGCTACGAGCAGTACTTC. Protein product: CAWRDEREGYEQYF.

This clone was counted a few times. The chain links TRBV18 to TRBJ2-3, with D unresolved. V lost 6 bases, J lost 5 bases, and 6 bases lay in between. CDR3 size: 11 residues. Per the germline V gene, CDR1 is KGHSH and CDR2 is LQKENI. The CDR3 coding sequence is TGTGCCAGCTCCCTCCAAGATACGCAGTATTTT. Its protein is CASSLQDTQYF.

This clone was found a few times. In DNA form, the CDR3 reads TGTGCCAGCGGGACTAGCCTTTACAATGAGCAGTTCTTC. Amino acid sequence: CASGTSLYNEQFF. J is TRBJ2-1 and V is TRBV2; 9 bases map to TRBD2. Germline trimming cut 8 bases from V and 4 bases from J; bases unmatched to any gene: 3. The CDR3 sequence is 13 residues long. Germline assignment: CDR1 SNHLY and CDR2 FYNNEI.

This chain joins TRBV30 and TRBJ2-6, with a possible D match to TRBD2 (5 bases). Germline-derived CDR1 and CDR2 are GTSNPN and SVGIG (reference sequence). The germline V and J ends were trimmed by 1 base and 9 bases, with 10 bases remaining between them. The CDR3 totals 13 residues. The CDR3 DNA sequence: TGTGCCTGGAGTGGGCTACGGGACAACGTCCTGACTTTC. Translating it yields CAWSGLRDNVLTF. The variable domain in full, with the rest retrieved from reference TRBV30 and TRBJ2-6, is SQTIHQWPATLVQPVGSPLSLECTVEGTSNPNLYWYRQAAGRGLQLLFYSVGIGQISSEVPQNLSASRPQDRQFILSSKKLLLSDSGFYLCAWSGLRDNVLTFGAGSRLTVL.

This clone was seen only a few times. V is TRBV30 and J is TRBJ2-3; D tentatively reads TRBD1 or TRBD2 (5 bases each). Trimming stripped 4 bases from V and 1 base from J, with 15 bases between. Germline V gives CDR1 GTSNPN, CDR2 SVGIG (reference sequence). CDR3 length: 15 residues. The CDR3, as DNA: TGTGCCTGGAACCCCCCCGGGACGGGCACAGATACGCAGTATTTT. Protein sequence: CAWNPPGTGTDTQYF.